The 12 T cell receptor beta chains reported below all come from one sample, sequenced in a study of blood T cell repertoires in COVID-19. Produced via immunoSEQ multiplex PCR; TCRdb's table is partial and in-frame only. The sample includes 140,000 to 150,000 clones, around 89% of them seen just once. The sequencing input was peripheral blood. These receptor sequences come from a man aged 55 to 70 with active or convalescent COVID-19.

The sample holds a few counts of this clone. Sequence at one end of the junction differs from germline and may be a read error. CDR3 in amino acids: CATSGEPTGGNEQFF. The CDR3 DNA sequence: TGTGCCACCAGCGGAGAACCTACAGGGGGCAATGAGCAGTTCTTC. This sequence joins TRBV15 and TRBJ2-1; 8 positions agree with TRBD1. The CDR3 length is 15 residues. Germline CDR1 is LNHNV and CDR2 is YYDKDF (reference sequence).

The rearrangement uses TRBV7-2 and TRBJ1-2; D is unresolved. This CDR3 has 16 amino acids. Looked up from germline, CDR1 is SGHTA and CDR2 is FQGNSA. V lost 2 bases and J lost 3, with 16 bases in between. The CDR3: CASSLMGQLSHYGYTF. The CDR3 bases are TGTGCCAGCAGCTTAATGGGCCAGCTAAGTCACTATGGCTACACCTTC. Full variable domain (remainder filled in from reference TRBV7-2 and TRBJ1-2): GAGVSQSPSNKVTEKGKDVELRCDPISGHTALYWYRQSLGQGLEFLIYFQGNSAPDKSGLPSDRFSAERTGGSVSTLTIQRTQQEDSAVYLCASSLMGQLSHYGYTFGSGTRLTVV.

This chain uses TRBV10-3 with TRBJ2-7; 10 bases agree with TRBD1. The CDR3 spans 14 residues. Trimming took 5 bases from V and 5 from J; bases not matched to a gene: 6. Germline-derived CDR1 and CDR2 are ENHRY and SYGVKD. CDR3 nucleotides: TGTGCCATCAGTACCGGGACAGGGGAAGACGAGCAGTACTTC. This gives the protein CAISTGTGEDEQYF.

This clone was recorded only once. The rearrangement uses TRBV6-5 and TRBJ2-7; D gene unclear. The ends were cut back, 9 bases at V and 0 bases at J, with 12 bases in the middle. The CDR3 consists of 13 residues. Germline CDR1 MNHEY, CDR2 SVGAGI. The CDR3 region is CASYSLSSYEQYF. The CDR3 DNA follows: TGTGCCAGTTACTCCTTGAGCTCCTACGAGCAGTACTTC.

V and J are TRBV5-4 and TRBJ2-5; the D is unclear. This CDR3 has 12 residues. Trimming stripped 3 bases from V and 5 bases from J, with 8 bases between. The germline gives CDR1 SGHNT, CDR2 YYREEE (reference sequence). The DNA for the CDR3 is TGTGCCAGCAGCTACACCTCGGAGACCCAGTACTTC. The encoded protein is CASSYTSETQYF.

This clone is a singleton in its sample. The chain uses TRBV12-3 or TRBV12-4 and TRBJ1-1; D not certain. V was pared by 5 bases and J by 4 bases, with 11 bases between. The CDR3 is 13 amino acids. The CDR3 bases are TGTGCCAGCAGTATGGACTCGGGCACTGAAGCTTTCTTT. This codes for CASSMDSGTEAFF.

In this sample, this clone turned up once. The chain employs TRBV7-2 and TRBJ1-6, with a tentative D call TRBD1 (5 bases). V lost 5 bases to trimming and J lost 10 bases, with 12 bases between them. The CDR3 has 13 amino acids. CDR1 SGHTA and CDR2 FQGNSA come from the germline V gene. CDR3 coding DNA: TGTGCCAGCAGCCTAGGGGAGTACTCACCCCTCCACTTT. Residues: CASSLGEYSPLHF. Based on the CDR3 plus reference TRBV7-2 and TRBJ1-6, the full variable domain is GAGVSQSPSNKVTEKGKDVELRCDPISGHTALYWYRQSLGQGLEFLIYFQGNSAPDKSGLPSDRFSAERTGGSVSTLTIQRTQQEDSAVYLCASSLGEYSPLHFGNGTRLTVT.

This chain uses TRBV6-6 with TRBJ1-2; TRBD1 agrees at 8 bases. Germline V CDR1 and CDR2: MNHNY, SVGAGI (reference sequence). Trimming at V came to 4 bases and at J to 0 bases, leaving 7 bases not matched to a gene. This CDR3 is built from 16 residues. The CDR3 DNA is TGTGCCAGCAGTTCCGGGACAGGACTCTCTAACTATGGCTACACCTTC. It specifies CASSSGTGLSNYGYTF.

The chain employs TRBV28 and TRBJ2-5, with 7 bases identical to TRBD1. The CDR3 contains 18 residues. The V and J ends lost 0 bases and 0 bases, in that order; junction bases with no gene match: 10. Germline V CDR1 and CDR2: MDHEN, SYDVKM. CDR3 DNA: TGTGCCAGCAGTTTATGGGGGACCGGGACAGAGTACCAAGAGACCCAGTACTTC. Its protein product is CASSLWGTGTEYQETQYF.

This chain links TRBV27 with TRBJ2-5; 9 bases are shared with TRBD2. There are 14 residues in the CDR3. The trim removed 2 bases at V and 6 bases at J, leaving 4 bases unmatched. From germline, CDR1 is MNHEY and CDR2 SMNVEV (reference sequence). The DNA for the CDR3 is TGTGCCAGCAGTTTAGCGGGAGGGCCGCAGACCCAGTACTTC. It yields the protein CASSLAGGPQTQYF.

The rearrangement uses TRBV6-5 and TRBJ1-2; D is uncertain. Trimming stripped 6 bases from V and 5 bases from J, with 10 bases between. CDR1 MNHEY and CDR2 SVGAGI come from the germline V gene. This CDR3 is built from 12 residues. The CDR3 here is CASSQAGYGYTF. The CDR3 nucleotides are TGTGCCAGCAGCCAGGCGGGGTATGGCTACACCTTC.

This CDR3 is CAWSVADHYGYTF. Here the CDR3 DNA reads TGTGCCTGGAGTGTAGCGGACCACTATGGCTACACCTTC. V usage is TRBV30 and J usage is TRBJ1-2; no firm D call. CDR1 and CDR2 from the germline V gene are GTSNPN and SVGIG (reference sequence). CDR3 length: 13 amino acids. Trimming cost V 0 bases and J 3 bases, with 8 bases left between them.